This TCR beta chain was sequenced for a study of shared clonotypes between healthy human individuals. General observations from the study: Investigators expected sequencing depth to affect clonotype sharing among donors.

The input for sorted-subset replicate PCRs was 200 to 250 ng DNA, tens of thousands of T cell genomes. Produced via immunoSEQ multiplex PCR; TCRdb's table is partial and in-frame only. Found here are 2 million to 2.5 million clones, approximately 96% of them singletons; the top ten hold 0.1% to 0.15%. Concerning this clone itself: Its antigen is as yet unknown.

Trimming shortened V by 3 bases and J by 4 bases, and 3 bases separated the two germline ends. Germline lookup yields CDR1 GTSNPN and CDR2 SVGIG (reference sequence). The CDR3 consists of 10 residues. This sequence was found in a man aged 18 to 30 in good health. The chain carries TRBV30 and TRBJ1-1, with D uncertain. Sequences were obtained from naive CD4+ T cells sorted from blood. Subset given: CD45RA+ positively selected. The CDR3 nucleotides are TGTGCCTGGAGACTCACTGAAGCTTTCTTT. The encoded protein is CAWRLTEAFF.